Presented here are 25 T cell receptor beta chains from one specimen sequenced in a study of blood T cell repertoires in COVID-19. Assay used: immunoSEQ multiplex PCR; TCRdb lists only in-frame clones, some missing. The sample lists some 170,000 clones; around 85% were seen once. Sequencing was done on a sample of PBMCs or T cells enriched from blood (not recorded which). The receptor source for this set is a middle-aged man who had recovered from COVID-19.

The V and J genes are TRBV12-5 and TRBJ2-5, with a tentative D call TRBD1 (6 bases). The CDR3 has 17 residues. V was shortened by 4 bases and J by 3 bases, with 21 bases between the two germline ends. CDR1 LGHNT and CDR2 FRNRAP come from the germline V gene. The CDR3 DNA sequence: TGTGCTAGTGGTTCGCCGGGACCGGGACACCGAGAAGAGACCCAGTACTTC. Amino acid sequence: CASGSPGPGHREETQYF.

The chain employs TRBV6-1 and TRBJ2-1; D is uncertain. CDR1 is MNHNS, CDR2 SASEGT, per germline. This CDR3 is built from 14 residues. Deletions cut 1 base from V and 5 bases from J, with 9 bases between. CDR3 nucleotide sequence: TGTGCCAGCAGTGAAGTAGTTCCGAACAATGAGCAGTTCTTC. Its protein product is CASSEVVPNNEQFF.

This rearrangement joins TRBV5-6 to TRBJ2-5, with D hard to call. The CDR3 loop spans 12 amino acids. Germline loops: CDR1 SGHDT, CDR2 YYEEEE. V was clipped by 6 bases and J by 5 bases, with 11 bases between them. The CDR3 here is CASTPNGETQYF. The CDR3 DNA sequence: TGTGCCAGCACTCCCAACGGGGAGACCCAGTACTTC.

The table lists this clone with a count of one. Written as DNA, the CDR3 is TGTGCCAGCAGCTTTGTCGGGTTGGGTGAAAAACTGTTTTTT. Translating it yields CASSFVGLGEKLFF. The chain employs TRBV5-8 and TRBJ1-4, with D unclear. The CDR3 is 14 amino acids. Germline CDR1 and CDR2: SGHTS and YDEGEE. V was cut by 2 bases and J by 7 bases, with 12 bases left in between.

CDR3 sequence (DNA): TGTGCCGAGGGGACAGGGACTCAGCCCCAGCATTTT. Protein: CAEGTGTQPQHF. The V gene is TRBV28, the J gene TRBJ1-5, with 9 bases lining up with TRBD1. The V segment lost 11 bases and the J segment 6 bases; nucleotides outside the gene matches: 5. CDR3 length: 12 amino acids. Looked up from germline, CDR1 is MDHEN and CDR2 is SYDVKM.

The chain links TRBV9 to TRBJ1-2; D is perhaps TRBD1 (5 bases). Per the germline V gene, CDR1 is SGDLS and CDR2 is YYNGEE. The V end lost 4 bases, the J end lost 7 bases, and 20 bases lay between the germline ends. The CDR3 contains 15 residues. For the CDR3, the DNA is TGTGCCAGCAGCCTTGACTGGGGGGGAACTAGTGGCTACACCTTC. Its translation is CASSLDWGGTSGYTF.

This clone was picked up a small number of times. The chain couples TRBV7-8 to TRBJ2-3, with 9 bases lining up with TRBD2. Germline lookup yields CDR1 SGHVS and CDR2 FQNEAQ. Germline trimming cut 1 base from V and 1 base from J; bases unmatched to any gene: 3. This CDR3 has 16 residues. CDR3 in DNA: TGTGCCAGCAGCTTAGGACTAGCGGTCGGCACAGATACGCAGTATTTT. It yields the protein CASSLGLAVGTDTQYF.

The chain has TRBV18 and TRBJ1-6; D perhaps matches TRBD1 (5 bases). Looked up from germline, CDR1 is KGHSH and CDR2 is LQKENI. The CDR3 is 14 residues long. The V and J ends lost 1 base and 7 bases respectively, with 8 bases between them. The CDR3 nucleotides read TGTGCCAGCTCACCACAGGCAGGGAATTCACCCCTCCACTTT. Residues: CASSPQAGNSPLHF.

This rearrangement joins TRBV2 to TRBJ2-1; 7 bases align to TRBD1. The germline V gene has CDR1 SNHLY and CDR2 FYNNEI. V was pared by 6 bases and J by 6 bases, with 17 bases of the junction left unmatched. The CDR3 sequence is 17 residues long. The CDR3 DNA is TGTGCCAGCAGGGCGCAGGGGGATGCGTACGGCGGCAATGAGCAGTTCTTC. This gives the protein CASRAQGDAYGGNEQFF.

V and J are TRBV30 and TRBJ1-5; no definite D call. This CDR3 is built from 14 residues. Trimming took 2 bases from V and 4 from J, leaving 12 bases between them. Germline V gene lookup returns CDR1 GTSNPN and CDR2 SVGIG (reference sequence). CDR3 in DNA: TGTGCCTGGAGTCCGACTACCTGGAATCAGCCCCAGCATTTT. It encodes CAWSPTTWNQPQHF. Full variable domain (missing parts from reference TRBV30 and TRBJ1-5): SQTIHQWPATLVQPVGSPLSLECTVEGTSNPNLYWYRQAAGRGLQLLFYSVGIGQISSEVPQNLSASRPQDRQFILSSKKLLLSDSGFYLCAWSPTTWNQPQHFGDGTRLSIL.

This sequence joins TRBV30 and TRBJ2-2, with 11 bases lining up with TRBD2. CDR3 length: 15 residues. Trimming took 4 bases from V and 6 from J; bases not matched to a gene: 7. Germline V lookup: CDR1 GTSNPN, CDR2 SVGIG (reference sequence). The CDR3 DNA follows: TGTGCCTGGACTAGCGGGAGGTTCGTCGCCGGGGAGCTGTTTTTT. It is translated as CAWTSGRFVAGELFF. The full variable domain, in which reference TRBV30 and TRBJ2-2 provide the parts outside the CDR3, is SQTIHQWPATLVQPVGSPLSLECTVEGTSNPNLYWYRQAAGRGLQLLFYSVGIGQISSEVPQNLSASRPQDRQFILSSKKLLLSDSGFYLCAWTSGRFVAGELFFGEGSRLTVL.

Only one count was recorded for this clone. This chain connects TRBV9 to TRBJ1-1, with 9 nucleotides matching TRBD1. This CDR3 contains 19 residues. Unmatched junction bases numbered 17, after V lost 0 bases and J lost 5 bases. The germline gives CDR1 SGDLS, CDR2 YYNGEE. The CDR3 sequence is CASSVGLTGTGRLETEAFF. The CDR3 DNA reads TGTGCCAGCAGCGTAGGACTAACCGGGACAGGGCGGTTGGAGACTGAAGCTTTCTTT.

The chain employs TRBV3-1 (or the pseudogene TRBV3-2) and TRBJ2-3, with a possible D match to TRBD1 (6 bases). Per germline, CDR1 LGHDT and CDR2 YNNKEL (reference sequence). The CDR3 loop spans 16 amino acids. V was trimmed by 4 bases and J by 0 bases, leaving 14 bases between them. This CDR3 reads CASSPEGGHSTDTQYF. CDR3 nucleotide sequence: TGTGCCAGCAGCCCTGAAGGGGGACACAGCACAGATACGCAGTATTTT.

The J gene is TRBJ1-5, the V gene TRBV18; tentative D call: TRBD1 (6 bases). Between the trimmed V and J ends, which lost 10 bases and 6 bases, there was a span of 22 bases. Germline CDR1 reads KGHSH; CDR2 reads LQKENI. This CDR3 contains 15 residues. CDR3 protein: CATSWGQGEGQPQHF. The CDR3 DNA is TGTGCCACTTCCTGGGGGCAGGGAGAAGGTCAGCCCCAGCATTTT.

The chain links TRBV19 to TRBJ1-1; D perhaps matches TRBD1 (6 bases). The V gene's germline CDR1 is LNHDA and CDR2 SQIVND (reference sequence). V shed 6 bases and J shed 0 bases, with 14 bases lying between them. The length of the CDR3 is 15 residues. CDR3 sequence reads: CASSPQGQLNTEAFF. The CDR3 DNA sequence: TGTGCCAGTAGCCCTCAAGGACAGCTGAACACTGAAGCTTTCTTT.

The genes are TRBV19 and TRBJ1-5; D not resolved. Germline CDR1 and CDR2: LNHDA and SQIVND (reference sequence). Trimming removed 0 bases at V and 7 bases at J, with 10 bases between. The CDR3 totals 14 residues. The DNA for the CDR3 is TGTGCCAGTAGTATAGATAGGCAGGCGCAGCCCCAGCATTTT. It codes for CASSIDRQAQPQHF.

The gene calls are TRBV28 and TRBJ2-1, with TRBD2 matching 9 bases. Trimming took 11 bases from V and 5 from J; bases not matched to a gene: 16. Germline CDR1 reads MDHEN; CDR2 reads SYDVKM. The CDR3 totals 16 residues. The CDR3 reads CASKSFGTSTDNEQFF. For the CDR3, the DNA is TGTGCCTCCAAATCTTTCGGGACTAGCACAGACAATGAGCAGTTCTTC.

The CDR3 coding sequence is TGTGCCACCTCTCGGGACAGGGGATCCTACAATGAGCAGTTCTTC. It is translated as CATSRDRGSYNEQFF. This chain uses TRBV15 with TRBJ2-1; 10 bases agree with TRBD1. CDR1 LNHNV and CDR2 YYDKDF come from the germline V gene (reference sequence). Trimming cost V 8 bases and J 1 base; bases outside gene matches: 5. The CDR3 spans 15 residues. The entire variable domain, with the rest obtained from reference TRBV15 and TRBJ2-1, is as follows: DAMVIQNPRYQVTQFGKPVTLSCSQTLNHNVMYWYQQKSSQAPKLLFHYYDKDFNNEADTPDNFQSRRPNTSFCFLDIRSPGLGDTAMYLCATSRDRGSYNEQFFGPGTRLTVL.

CDR3: CTSSQDLIVTDTQYF. The CDR3 bases are TGCACCAGCAGCCAAGACCTCATAGTCACAGATACGCAGTATTTT. The chain couples TRBV1 to TRBJ2-3; the table assigns TRBD2, which was not confirmed against the DNA. TRBV1 is an annotated pseudogene. The CDR3 is 15 residues long.

This chain joins TRBV10-1 and TRBJ2-2; D is undetermined. This CDR3 contains 16 residues. Germline V lookup: CDR1 WNHNN, CDR2 SYGVQD (reference sequence). Trimming took off 0 bases at V and 3 bases at J, with 11 bases between the two ends. CDR3 bases: TGCGCCAGCAGTGAGTCTCTGACCGGGTACACCGGGGAGCTGTTTTTT. As protein: CASSESLTGYTGELFF.

The chain couples TRBV4-1 to TRBJ1-3, with D possibly being TRBD1 (5 bases). The CDR3 has 18 amino acids. Germline values: CDR1 MGHRA, CDR2 YSYEKL. V was clipped by 2 bases and J by 0 bases, with 17 bases between them. The CDR3 region has the DNA TGCGCCAGCAGCCAAAAAGAGACCGGGACTCTCTCTGGAAACACCATATATTTT. As protein: CASSQKETGTLSGNTIYF.

The gene calls are TRBV18 and TRBJ2-3; possibly TRBD1 for D (6 bases). This CDR3 has 14 residues. Per the germline V gene, CDR1 is KGHSH and CDR2 is LQKENI. V lost 1 base and J 1 base, leaving 6 bases between the germline ends. CDR3 coding DNA: TGTGCCAGCTCACCACGACAGGGCACAGATACGCAGTATTTT. This codes for CASSPRQGTDTQYF.

The chain links TRBV5-1 to TRBJ2-7; 7 positions match TRBD1. Germline V lookup: CDR1 SGHRS, CDR2 YFSETQ. The CDR3 sequence is 18 residues long. The trim removed 1 base at V and 0 bases at J, leaving 13 bases unmatched. The CDR3, as DNA: TGCGCCAGCAGCTTGTGGGACAGCGAGACTGATTTCTCCTACGAGCAGTACTTC. It yields the protein CASSLWDSETDFSYEQYF.

The chain is built from TRBV7-8 and TRBJ2-6, with TRBD1 as a possible D gene (7 bases). The V gene's germline CDR1 is SGHVS and CDR2 FQNEAQ. V dropped 2 bases and J dropped 4 bases, with 18 bases sitting between them. The CDR3 has 18 residues. The CDR3 region is CASSLRLTGRSGANVLTF. Written as DNA, the CDR3 is TGTGCCAGCAGCTTACGCTTGACAGGGAGGTCAGGGGCCAACGTCCTGACTTTC.

This chain joins TRBV27 and TRBJ2-7; D may be TRBD1 (5 bases). The CDR3 has 16 amino acids. The germline CDR1 and CDR2 sequences are MNHEY and SMNVEV (reference sequence). The V gene lost 7 bases and the J gene lost 3 bases, with 22 bases spanning the gap. The CDR3 is CASTSRPGSNHYEQYF. The CDR3 bases are TGTGCCAGCACCTCGAGGCCAGGGTCTAACCACTACGAGCAGTACTTC.